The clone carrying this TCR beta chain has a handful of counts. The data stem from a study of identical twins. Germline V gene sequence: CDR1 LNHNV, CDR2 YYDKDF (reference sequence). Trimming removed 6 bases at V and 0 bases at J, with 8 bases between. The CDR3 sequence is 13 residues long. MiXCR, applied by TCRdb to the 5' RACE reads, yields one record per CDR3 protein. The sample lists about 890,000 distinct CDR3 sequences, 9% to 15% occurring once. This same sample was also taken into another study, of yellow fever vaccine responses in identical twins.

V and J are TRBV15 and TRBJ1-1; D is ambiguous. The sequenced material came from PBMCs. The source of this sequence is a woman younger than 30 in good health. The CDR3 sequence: CATRLGVNTEAFF. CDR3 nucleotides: TGTGCCACCAGATTAGGAGTGAACACTGAAGCTTTCTTT.